The clone carrying this T cell receptor (beta chain) was counted between two and nine times. This sample stems from a study of T cells in Graves' hyperthyroidism and ophthalmopathy. Amplification of TCR beta CDR3 regions used RNA as the template. The TCR CDR3 was amplified in a first-round RT-PCR using the HTBI primer set. TCRdb itself ran the multiplex PCR reads through MiXCR, one entry per CDR3 protein. The sample lists 550,000 to 800,000 distinct CDR3 sequences, about 16% occurring once. Sequencing was performed on blood. The TCR sequence derives from a young man with Graves' hyperthyroidism.

The CDR3 DNA sequence: TGTGCCAGCAGCGTTGAGGGAGACGTCGCAGATACGCAGTATTTT. Amino acids: CASSVEGDVADTQYF. The chain has TRBV9 and TRBJ2-3, with D tentatively TRBD2 (5 bases). Trimming stripped 2 bases from V and 4 bases from J, with 14 bases between. The CDR3 has 15 residues. Germline values: CDR1 SGDLS, CDR2 YYNGEE.